These 26 T cell receptor beta chains share one sample of origin, sequenced in a study of CD8 T cells in Susac syndrome. RNA was extracted with the RNeasy kit, and a quantity of about 0.45 to 1 ug was reverse transcribed using random hexamers. TCRdb reprocessed the immunoSEQ multiplex PCR reads via MiXCR and lists one record per CDR3 protein. The data contain roughly 200,000 distinct CDR3 sequences, roughly 94% of them seen just once; the ten biggest clones take up 0.099%. Material: CD4+ T cells from PBMCs. The source is a human donor with Susac syndrome.

In nucleotides, the CDR3 is TGTGCCAGCAGCTTGGAACCGGGGGCGGACACCGGGGAGCTGTTTTTT. Translated, it gives CASSLEPGADTGELFF. V is TRBV5-4 and J is TRBJ2-2, with D possibly being TRBD1 or TRBD2 (6 bases each). Trimming removed 0 bases at V and 3 bases at J, with 12 bases between. CDR1 SGHNT and CDR2 YYREEE come from the germline V gene (reference sequence). The CDR3 runs 16 residues.

Here the CDR3 DNA reads TGTGCCAGCAGCCTCGAGGTCTGGGAGGCAGCTTTCTTT. Its protein is CASSLEVWEAAFF. V is TRBV7-2 and J is TRBJ1-1; no clear D gene. Trimming cost V 5 bases and J 10 bases, with 17 bases left between them. Germline V gene lookup returns CDR1 SGHTA and CDR2 FQGNSA. This CDR3 is 13 amino acids long.

The genes are TRBV29-1 and TRBJ2-3; possibly TRBD1 for D (6 bases). With 1 base removed from V and 2 bases from J, the gap between germline ends came to 10 bases. The V gene's germline CDR1 is SQVTM and CDR2 ANQGSEA. CDR3 length: 14 residues. In nucleotides, the CDR3 is TGCAGCGTTGAAGGCAGGGGTATCACAGATACGCAGTATTTT. This encodes CSVEGRGITDTQYF.

The chain recombines TRBV20-1 with TRBJ2-3, with 9 bases identical to TRBD1. The length of the CDR3 is 14 residues. Germline CDR1 and CDR2: DFQATT and SNEGSKA (reference sequence). V gave up 6 bases and J gave up 4 bases; unmatched junction bases: 8. The CDR3 coding sequence is TGCAGTGCCACCCAGGGACAGGGAGCAGATACGCAGTATTTT. This codes for CSATQGQGADTQYF.

This chain links TRBV5-1 with TRBJ1-1; maybe TRBD1 (5 bases). The germline CDR1 and CDR2 sequences are SGHRS and YFSETQ. The CDR3 totals 15 residues. Deletions cut 3 bases from V and 1 base from J, with 13 bases between. CDR3 amino acids: CASSSLTGANTEAFF. CDR3 sequence (DNA): TGCGCCAGCAGCTCCCTGACTGGGGCGAACACTGAAGCTTTCTTT.

The chain links TRBV14 to TRBJ1-2; no reliable D call. The CDR3 has 13 residues. Germline CDR1 reads SGHDN; CDR2 reads FVKESK. Trimming took off 2 bases at V and 4 bases at J, with 8 bases between the two ends. CDR3 loop: CASSQSGSYGYTF. The DNA of the CDR3 is TGTGCCAGCAGCCAATCCGGGAGCTATGGCTACACCTTC.

The chain is built from TRBV27 and TRBJ2-1, with D possibly being TRBD1 (6 bases). CDR3 size: 12 residues. Germline CDR1 MNHEY, CDR2 SMNVEV (reference sequence). Trimming shortened V by 5 bases and J by 7 bases, and 9 bases separated the two germline ends. The CDR3 region is CASSTQGNEQFF. The CDR3 nucleotides are TGTGCCAGCAGTACCCAGGGGAATGAGCAGTTCTTC.

The chain has TRBV20-1 and TRBJ2-7, with D maybe TRBD2 (6 bases). V was shortened by 3 bases and J by 2 bases, with 14 bases between the two germline ends. The germline CDR1 and CDR2 sequences are DFQATT and SNEGSKA (reference sequence). The CDR3 runs 14 residues. CDR3: CSASPGTFPYEQYF. As DNA, the CDR3 is TGCAGTGCTAGCCCCGGGACTTTTCCCTACGAGCAGTACTTC.

This clonotype has just one count. J is TRBJ2-7 and V is TRBV28; 8 bases map to TRBD1. Trimming took 6 bases from V and 1 from J; bases not matched to a gene: 5. Germline CDR1 MDHEN, CDR2 SYDVKM. The CDR3 consists of 14 residues. The CDR3: CASRPRQGSYEQYF. For the CDR3, the DNA is TGTGCCAGCAGGCCGCGACAGGGGTCCTACGAGCAGTACTTC.

This sequence joins TRBV20-1 and TRBJ2-3; the D gene is possibly TRBD1 (5 bases). Germline V CDR1 and CDR2: DFQATT, SNEGSKA (reference sequence). The CDR3 spans 12 residues. V was trimmed by 6 bases and J by 1 base, leaving 8 bases between them. The CDR3 DNA sequence: TGCAGTGCCACGACAGGCACAGATACGCAGTATTTT. It specifies CSATTGTDTQYF.

V usage is TRBV12-3 or TRBV12-4 and J usage is TRBJ1-1, with D hard to call. V lost 3 bases and J lost 7, with 9 bases in between. The CDR3 sequence is 12 residues long. CDR3 amino acids: CASSFPGGEAFF. In nucleotides, the CDR3 is TGTGCCAGCAGTTTCCCGGGAGGTGAAGCTTTCTTT.

The J gene is TRBJ2-7, the V gene TRBV2; 8 positions agree with TRBD2. Germline CDR1 reads SNHLY; CDR2 reads FYNNEI. Trimming took 6 bases from V and 6 from J; bases not matched to a gene: 10. The CDR3 has 14 residues. CDR3 protein: CASSVTAGVGEQYF. CDR3 coding DNA: TGTGCCAGCAGCGTCACAGCGGGAGTCGGCGAGCAGTACTTC.

This rearrangement joins TRBV11-2 to TRBJ1-1; TRBD1 is a possible D gene (6 bases). The CDR3 contains 14 residues. Looked up from germline, CDR1 is SGHAT and CDR2 is FQNNGV. Trimming cost V 8 bases and J 4 bases, with 17 bases left between them. The CDR3 here is CASASHRGGTEAFF. The DNA for the CDR3 is TGTGCCAGCGCCAGTCACAGAGGGGGCACTGAAGCTTTCTTT.

The V and J genes are TRBV20-1 and TRBJ1-6; D not resolved. The CDR3 has 14 residues. The ends were cut back, 3 bases at V and 10 bases at J, with 16 bases in the middle. The germline CDR1 and CDR2 sequences are DFQATT and SNEGSKA (reference sequence). The CDR3 reads CSASPLTGDSPLHF. The CDR3 DNA is TGCAGTGCTAGCCCCCTTACGGGTGACTCACCCCTCCACTTT.

The chain uses TRBV15 and TRBJ2-1, with 12 bases matching TRBD2. The CDR3 runs 15 residues. Germline V lookup: CDR1 LNHNV, CDR2 YYDKDF (reference sequence). Unmatched junction bases numbered 6, after V lost 3 bases and J lost 9 bases. CDR3 loop: CATSSRTSGMGEQFF. The CDR3, as DNA: TGTGCCACCAGCAGCCGGACTAGCGGGATGGGTGAGCAGTTCTTC.

J is TRBJ1-3 and V is TRBV9; 9 bases fit TRBD1. The junction had 11 bases not matched to a gene; V was cut back by 4 bases and J by 3 bases. Germline CDR1 is SGDLS and CDR2 is YYNGEE. The CDR3 has 17 residues. The CDR3 region has the DNA TGTGCCAGCAGCTCCTCCCCGGGACAGGGACTTGGAAACACCATATATTTT. This codes for CASSSSPGQGLGNTIYF. The full variable domain, completed using reference TRBV9 and TRBJ1-3, is DSGVTQTPKHLITATGQRVTLRCSPRSGDLSVYWYQQSLDQGLQFLIQYYNGEERAKGNILERFSAQQFPDLHSELNLSSLELGDSALYFCASSSSPGQGLGNTIYFGEGSWLTVV.

The chain links TRBV21-1 to TRBJ1-1; the table's D call TRBD1 went unverified against the DNA. TRBV21-1 is given as a pseudogene. CDR3 length equals 15 residues. CDR3 protein: CASSRQAGKNTEAFF. Written as DNA, the CDR3 is TGTGCCAGCAGCAGGCAGGCAGGGAAGAACACTGAAGCTTTCTTT.

The chain combines TRBV4-2 with TRBJ1-1, with 8 bases aligning to TRBD1. The CDR3 covers 15 residues. V lost 4 bases to trimming and J lost 2 bases; unmatched junction nucleotides: 6. Germline CDR1 LGHNA, CDR2 YNFKEQ. This CDR3 reads CASSLTGATNTEAFF. The CDR3 DNA reads TGTGCCAGCAGCCTGACAGGGGCTACCAACACTGAAGCTTTCTTT.

The chain links TRBV7-9 to TRBJ2-7; TRBD2 might be the D (6 bases). V lost 3 bases to trimming and J lost 0 bases, with 12 bases between them. The CDR3 consists of 15 residues. Per germline, CDR1 SEHNR and CDR2 FQNEAQ (reference sequence). CDR3 loop: CASSLLAASSYEQYF. The CDR3 nucleotides are TGTGCCAGCAGCTTGTTAGCGGCCAGCTCCTACGAGCAGTACTTC.

The rearrangement uses TRBV6-6 and TRBJ1-2; D unclear. Trimming stripped 2 bases from V and 8 bases from J, with 6 bases between. The CDR3 covers 11 residues. CDR1 is MNHNY and CDR2 is SVGAGI in the germline V gene (reference sequence). The CDR3 here is CASSYREGYTF. The CDR3 DNA follows: TGTGCCAGCAGTTACAGGGAAGGCTACACCTTC.

J is TRBJ2-7 and V is TRBV5-1; 9 nucleotides agree with TRBD1. The CDR3 spans 14 residues. Germline trimming cut 4 bases from V and 2 bases from J; bases unmatched to any gene: 4. The germline CDR1 and CDR2 sequences are SGHRS and YFSETQ. The CDR3 bases are TGCGCCAGCAGCACACAGGGGGCTCCCTACGAGCAGTACTTC. It yields the protein CASSTQGAPYEQYF.

The rearrangement joins TRBV21-1 to TRBJ2-7; the table names TRBD2, a call not compared with the DNA. TRBV21-1 is assigned pseudogene status. The CDR3 has 18 residues. In DNA form, the CDR3 reads TGTGCCAGCAGCAAAGCGGGGGCTAGCGGGACCCTCTCCTACGAGCAGTACTTC. Translating it yields CASSKAGASGTLSYEQYF.

V gene TRBV7-9 combines with J gene TRBJ2-1; TRBD2 aligns across 12 bases. V dropped 4 bases and J dropped 9; count of bases not matched to a gene: 7. CDR3 length equals 15 residues. Germline CDR1 SEHNR, CDR2 FQNEAQ (reference sequence). The CDR3 sequence is CASSSTSGRKTEQFF. CDR3 DNA sequence: TGTGCCAGCAGCTCAACTAGCGGGAGGAAAACTGAGCAGTTCTTC.

The rearrangement uses TRBV27 and TRBJ2-4; no definite D call. V was cut by 1 base and J by 0 bases, with 1 base left in between. This CDR3 comprises 13 residues. The germline V gene has CDR1 MNHEY and CDR2 SMNVEV (reference sequence). Here the CDR3 reads CASSLLAKNIQYF. DNA of the CDR3: TGTGCCAGCAGTTTATTAGCCAAAAACATTCAGTACTTC.

This rearrangement joins TRBV5-1 to TRBJ2-1; 10 positions agree with TRBD1. With V trimmed by 4 bases and J by 6 bases, 7 bases remained unmatched. This CDR3 region has 15 residues. Looked up from germline, CDR1 is SGHRS and CDR2 is YFSETQ. The CDR3 nucleotides are TGCGCCAGCAGCCAGACAGGGGGCATCGGCAATGAGCAGTTCTTC. It codes for CASSQTGGIGNEQFF.

This chain joins TRBV5-1 and TRBJ2-6; 8 nucleotides agree with TRBD1. The CDR3 runs 15 residues. The ends lost 4 bases at V and 2 bases at J; junction bases unmatched: 2. CDR1 is SGHRS, CDR2 YFSETQ, per germline. CDR3 coding DNA: TGCGCCAGCAGCCCGGACAGGGCTGGGGCCAACGTCCTGACTTTC. Translation: CASSPDRAGANVLTF.